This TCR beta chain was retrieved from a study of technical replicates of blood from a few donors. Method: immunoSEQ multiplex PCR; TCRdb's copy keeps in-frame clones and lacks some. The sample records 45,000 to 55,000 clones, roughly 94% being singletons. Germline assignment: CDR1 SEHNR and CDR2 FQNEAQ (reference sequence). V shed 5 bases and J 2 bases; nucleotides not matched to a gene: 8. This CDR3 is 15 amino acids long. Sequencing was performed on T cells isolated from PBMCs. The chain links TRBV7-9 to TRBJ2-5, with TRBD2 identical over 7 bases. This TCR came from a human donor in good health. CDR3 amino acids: CASSAPRGVQETQYF. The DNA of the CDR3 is TGTGCCAGCAGCGCCCCCCGGGGGGTTCAAGAGACCCAGTACTTC.